This T cell receptor (beta chain) was identified during a study of blood T cell repertoires in COVID-19. Study-wide background: Sites across the United States, Italy and Spain contributed samples from acute and convalescent COVID-19. Nucleic acid was either cDNA or gDNA, and it came from T cells, B-cell-depleted T cells, or PBMCs.

V trimming: 0 bases; J trimming: 9 bases; junction bases outside the gene matches: 28. The CDR3 extends over 22 amino acids. Germline loops: CDR1 ENHRY, CDR2 SYGVKD. As originally analysed: Estimates of nucleated cell counts were drawn from the amplification of reference gene primers. Profiled with immunoSEQ multiplex PCR; TCRdb holds only in-frame clones, not every one. The V and J calls and the clone size are those of that table, but D and trimming were determined from the DNA. Here the sample spans 100,000 to 150,000 clones, over 75% being singletons. This TCR derives from a man in his forties or fifties with acute or convalescent COVID-19. What was sequenced was peripheral blood. This chain uses TRBV10-3 with TRBJ2-3; TRBD2 matches 9 bases. CDR3 residues: CAISESQPTIRVIAGEIETQYF. The CDR3 DNA is TGTGCCATCAGTGAGTCACAGCCCACTATTCGGGTAATAGCGGGAGAAATTGAGACGCAGTATTTT.